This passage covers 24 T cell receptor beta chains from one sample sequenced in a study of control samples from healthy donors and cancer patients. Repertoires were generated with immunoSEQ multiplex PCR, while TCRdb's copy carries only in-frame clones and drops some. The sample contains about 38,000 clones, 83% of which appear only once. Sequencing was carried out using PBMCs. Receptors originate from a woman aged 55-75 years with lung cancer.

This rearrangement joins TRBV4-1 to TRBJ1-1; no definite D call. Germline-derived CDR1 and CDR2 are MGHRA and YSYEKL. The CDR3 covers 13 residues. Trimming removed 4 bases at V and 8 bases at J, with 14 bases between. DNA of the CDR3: TGCGCCAGCAGCCTCCAGTGGTCTGGGGAAGCTTTCTTT. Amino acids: CASSLQWSGEAFF.

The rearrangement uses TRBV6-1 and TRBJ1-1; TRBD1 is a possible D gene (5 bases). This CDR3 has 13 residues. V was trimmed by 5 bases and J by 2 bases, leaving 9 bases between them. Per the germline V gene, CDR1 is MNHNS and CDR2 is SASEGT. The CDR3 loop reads CASSLGVNTEAFF. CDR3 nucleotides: TGTGCCAGCAGTTTGGGGGTAAACACTGAAGCTTTCTTT.

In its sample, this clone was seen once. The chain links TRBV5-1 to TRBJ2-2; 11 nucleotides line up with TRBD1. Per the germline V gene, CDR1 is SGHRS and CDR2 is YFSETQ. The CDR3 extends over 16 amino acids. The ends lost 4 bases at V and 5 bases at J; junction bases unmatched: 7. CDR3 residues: CASSRTGGADTGELFF. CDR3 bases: TGCGCCAGCAGCAGGACAGGGGGCGCCGATACCGGGGAGCTGTTTTTT.

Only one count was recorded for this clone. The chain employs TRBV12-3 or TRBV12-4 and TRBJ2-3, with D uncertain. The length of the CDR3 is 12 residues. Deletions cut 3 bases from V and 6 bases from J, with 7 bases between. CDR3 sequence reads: CASSFERDTQYF. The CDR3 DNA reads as TGTGCCAGCAGTTTCGAACGGGATACGCAGTATTTT.

The CDR3 DNA reads TGTGCCAGCAGTTACTCTAGCAATCAGCCCCAGCATTTT. Translation: CASSYSSNQPQHF. This sequence joins TRBV6-5 and TRBJ1-5; D is unresolved. The CDR3 runs 13 residues. V shed 0 bases and J shed 0 bases, with 0 bases lying between them. CDR1 is MNHEY and CDR2 is SVGAGI in the germline V gene.

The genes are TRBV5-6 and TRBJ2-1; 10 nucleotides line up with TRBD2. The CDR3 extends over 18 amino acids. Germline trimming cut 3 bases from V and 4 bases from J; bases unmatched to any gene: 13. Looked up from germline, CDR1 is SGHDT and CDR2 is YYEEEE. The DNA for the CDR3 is TGTGCCAGCAGCTCTCAACCTAGCGGGAGCGTGTCTTACAATGAGCAGTTCTTC. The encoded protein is CASSSQPSGSVSYNEQFF.

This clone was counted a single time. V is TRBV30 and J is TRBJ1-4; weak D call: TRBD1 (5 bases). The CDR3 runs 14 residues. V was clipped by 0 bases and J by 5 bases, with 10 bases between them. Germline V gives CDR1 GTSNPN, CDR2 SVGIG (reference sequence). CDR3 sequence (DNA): TGTGCCTGGAGTGTCTGGGGGAAGAATGAAAAACTGTTTTTT. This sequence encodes CAWSVWGKNEKLFF.

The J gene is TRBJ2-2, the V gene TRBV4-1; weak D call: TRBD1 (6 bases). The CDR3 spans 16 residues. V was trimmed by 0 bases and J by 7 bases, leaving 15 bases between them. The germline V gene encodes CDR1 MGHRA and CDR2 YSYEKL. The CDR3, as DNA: TGCGCCAGCAGCCAAGATCTGAGGGGGTGGGGCGGGGAGCTGTTTTTT. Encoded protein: CASSQDLRGWGGELFF.

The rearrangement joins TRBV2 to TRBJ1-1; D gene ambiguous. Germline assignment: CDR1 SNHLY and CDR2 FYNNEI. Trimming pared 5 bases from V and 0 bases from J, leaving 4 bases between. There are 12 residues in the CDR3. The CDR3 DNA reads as TGTGCCAGCAGTACGATGAACACTGAAGCTTTCTTT. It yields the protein CASSTMNTEAFF.

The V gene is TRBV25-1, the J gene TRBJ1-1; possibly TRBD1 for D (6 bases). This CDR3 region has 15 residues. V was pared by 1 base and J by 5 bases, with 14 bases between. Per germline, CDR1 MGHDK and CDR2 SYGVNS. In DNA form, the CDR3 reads TGTGCCAGCAGTGAATCGGCAGGGGTTGGTACTGAAGCTTTCTTT. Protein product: CASSESAGVGTEAFF. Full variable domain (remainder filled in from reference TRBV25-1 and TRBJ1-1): EADIYQTPRYLVIGTGKKITLECSQTMGHDKMYWYQQDPGMELHLIHYSYGVNSTEKGDLSSESTVSRIRTEHFPLTLESARPSHTSQYLCASSESAGVGTEAFFGQGTRLTVV.

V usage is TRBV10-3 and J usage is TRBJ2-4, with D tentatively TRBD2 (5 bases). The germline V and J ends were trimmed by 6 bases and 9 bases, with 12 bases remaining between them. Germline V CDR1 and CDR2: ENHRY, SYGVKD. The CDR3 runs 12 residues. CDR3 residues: CAIRTSGGIQYF. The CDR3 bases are TGTGCCATCAGAACCTCTGGAGGCATTCAGTACTTC.

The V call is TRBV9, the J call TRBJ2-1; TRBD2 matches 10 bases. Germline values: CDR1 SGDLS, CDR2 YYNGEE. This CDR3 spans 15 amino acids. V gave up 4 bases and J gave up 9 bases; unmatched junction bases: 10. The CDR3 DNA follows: TGTGCCAGCAGCCCAGGGGGGTTAGCGGGAGGTGAGCAGTTCTTC. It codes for CASSPGGLAGGEQFF.

CDR3 coding DNA: TGTGCCAGCAGAACCGGGACTTCCTACGAGCAGTACTTC. Translated: CASRTGTSYEQYF. This rearrangement joins TRBV6-6 to TRBJ2-7; D perhaps matches TRBD2 (6 bases). CDR3 length equals 13 residues. Between the trimmed V and J ends, which lost 6 bases and 1 base, there was a span of 10 bases. Germline assignment: CDR1 MNHNY and CDR2 SVGAGI (reference sequence).

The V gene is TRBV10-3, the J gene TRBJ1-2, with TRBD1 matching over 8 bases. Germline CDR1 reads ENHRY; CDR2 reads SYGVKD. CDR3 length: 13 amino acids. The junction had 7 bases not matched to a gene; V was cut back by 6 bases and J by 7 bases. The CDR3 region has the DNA TGTGCCATCAGGGACAGGGCAGGTTCTGGCTACACCTTC. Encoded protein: CAIRDRAGSGYTF.

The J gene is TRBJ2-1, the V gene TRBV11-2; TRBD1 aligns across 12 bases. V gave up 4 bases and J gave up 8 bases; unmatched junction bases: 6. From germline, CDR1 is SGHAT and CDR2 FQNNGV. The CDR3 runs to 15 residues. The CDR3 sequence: CASSSSGQGADEQFF. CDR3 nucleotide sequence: TGTGCCAGCAGCTCATCGGGACAGGGGGCCGATGAGCAGTTCTTC.

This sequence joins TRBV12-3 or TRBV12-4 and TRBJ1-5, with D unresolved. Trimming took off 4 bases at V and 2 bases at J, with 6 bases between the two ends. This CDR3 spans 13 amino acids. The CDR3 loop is CASSSSGNQPQHF. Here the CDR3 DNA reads TGTGCCAGCAGTTCCAGCGGCAATCAGCCCCAGCATTTT.

The CDR3 region has the DNA TGTGCCAGCATGAGGGGGGGCTCTGGAAACACCATATATTTT. This sequence encodes CASMRGGSGNTIYF. This sequence joins TRBV6-5 and TRBJ1-3, with D perhaps TRBD1 (6 bases). V lost 7 bases and J lost 0, with 10 bases in between. The CDR3 is made up of 14 amino acids. In germline, CDR1 is MNHEY, CDR2 SVGAGI.

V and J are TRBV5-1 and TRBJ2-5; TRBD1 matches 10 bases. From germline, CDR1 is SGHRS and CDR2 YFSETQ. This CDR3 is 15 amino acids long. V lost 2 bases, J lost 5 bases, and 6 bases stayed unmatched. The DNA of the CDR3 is TGCGCCAGCAGCTTTTTCGGACAGGGGGACGAGACCCAGTACTTC. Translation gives CASSFFGQGDETQYF. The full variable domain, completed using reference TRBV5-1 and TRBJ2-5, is KAGVTQTPRYLIKTRGQQVTLSCSPISGHRSVSWYQQTPGQGLQFLFEYFSETQRNKGNFPGRFSGRQFSNSRSEMNVSTLELGDSALYLCASSFFGQGDETQYFGPGTRLLVL.

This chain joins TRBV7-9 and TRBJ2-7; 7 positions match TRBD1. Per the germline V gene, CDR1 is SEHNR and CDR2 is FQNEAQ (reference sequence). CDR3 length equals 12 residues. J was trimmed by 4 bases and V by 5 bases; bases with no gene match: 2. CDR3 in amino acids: CASSLQGYEQYF. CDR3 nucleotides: TGTGCCAGCAGCCTACAGGGGTACGAGCAGTACTTC. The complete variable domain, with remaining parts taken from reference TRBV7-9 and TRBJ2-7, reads DTGVSQNPRHKITKRGQNVTFRCDPISEHNRLYWYRQTLGQGPEFLTYFQNEAQLEKSRLLSDRFSAERPKGSFSTLEIQRTEQGDSAMYLCASSLQGYEQYFGPGTRLTVT.

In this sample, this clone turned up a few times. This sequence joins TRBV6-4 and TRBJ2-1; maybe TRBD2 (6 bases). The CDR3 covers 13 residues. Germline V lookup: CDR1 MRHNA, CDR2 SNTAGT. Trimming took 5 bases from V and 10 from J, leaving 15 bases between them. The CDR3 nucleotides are TGTGCCAGCAGTCCCCGGGACGCGGGGGAGCAGTTCTTC. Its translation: CASSPRDAGEQFF.

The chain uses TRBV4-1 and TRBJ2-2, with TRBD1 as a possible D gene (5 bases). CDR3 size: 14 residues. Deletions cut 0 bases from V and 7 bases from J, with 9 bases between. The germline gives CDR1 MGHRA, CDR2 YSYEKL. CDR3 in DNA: TGCGCCAGCAGCCAAGAGGGGCATGGCGGGGAGCTGTTTTTT. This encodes CASSQEGHGGELFF.

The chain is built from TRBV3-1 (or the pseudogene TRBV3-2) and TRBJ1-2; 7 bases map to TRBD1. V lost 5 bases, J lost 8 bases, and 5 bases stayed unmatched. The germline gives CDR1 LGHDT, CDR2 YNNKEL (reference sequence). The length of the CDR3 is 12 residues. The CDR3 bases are TGTGCCAGCAGCACCTGGACAGGAGGCTACACCTTC. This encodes CASSTWTGGYTF.

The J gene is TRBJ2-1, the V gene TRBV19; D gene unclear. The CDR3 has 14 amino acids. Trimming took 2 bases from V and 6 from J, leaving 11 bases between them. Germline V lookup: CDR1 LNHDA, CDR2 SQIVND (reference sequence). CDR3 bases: TGTGCCAGTAGTATAATGGCGGCTGGCAATGAGCAGTTCTTC. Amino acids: CASSIMAAGNEQFF.

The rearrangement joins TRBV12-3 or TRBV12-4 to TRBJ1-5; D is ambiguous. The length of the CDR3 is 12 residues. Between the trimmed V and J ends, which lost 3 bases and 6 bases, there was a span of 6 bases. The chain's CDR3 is CASSFGGQPQHF. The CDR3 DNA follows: TGTGCCAGCAGTTTTGGAGGTCAGCCCCAGCATTTT.